What follows are 17 T cell receptor beta chains derived from one specimen sequenced in a study of T cell changes during pregnancy in multiple sclerosis (dated by TCRdb to the late 2010s). Library creation used the immunoSEQ multiplex PCR assay. TCRdb mirrors the immuneACCESS table, restricted to in-frame sequences. Some clones are absent from its copies; in checked studies, under half trace to an unresolved V gene, and the reason for the others is unknown. The sample table records about 36,000 clones; around 92% of these occur just once. The ten largest clones add up to 0.4% to 0.6% of the sample. The sample in question was CD4+ T cells from peripheral blood mononuclear cells, obtained in the second trimester of pregnancy. The receptors were sampled from a female donor in good health, enrolled as a control in a pregnancy study.

The V call is TRBV5-4, the J call TRBJ2-7; 7 nucleotides match TRBD1. V gave up 4 bases and J gave up 7 bases; unmatched junction bases: 8. CDR3 length: 13 residues. The germline V gene encodes CDR1 SGHNT and CDR2 YYREEE (reference sequence). Here the CDR3 reads CASSRQGLGEQYF. The DNA for the CDR3 is TGTGCCAGCAGCCGACAGGGTTTGGGTGAGCAGTACTTC. Full variable domain (outside the CDR3, taken from reference TRBV5-4 and TRBJ2-7): ETGVTQSPTHLIKTRGQQVTLRCSSQSGHNTVSWYQQALGQGPQFIFQYYREEENGRGNFPPRFSGLQFPNYSSELNVNALELDDSALYLCASSRQGLGEQYFGPGTRLTVT.

In this sample, this clone turned up once. This chain connects TRBV7-2 to TRBJ2-7; D might be TRBD2 (6 bases). Germline CDR1 reads SGHTA; CDR2 reads FQGNSA. The CDR3 totals 13 residues. V was shortened by 5 bases and J by 2 bases, with 10 bases between the two germline ends. The CDR3 DNA reads as TGTGCCAGCAGCAAGGGACTTCCCTACGAGCAGTACTTC. It encodes CASSKGLPYEQYF. The complete variable domain, with remaining parts taken from reference TRBV7-2 and TRBJ2-7, reads GAGVSQSPSNKVTEKGKDVELRCDPISGHTALYWYRQSLGQGLEFLIYFQGNSAPDKSGLPSDRFSAERTGGSVSTLTIQRTQQEDSAVYLCASSKGLPYEQYFGPGTRLTVT.

The chain combines TRBV10-1 with TRBJ2-1; 10 positions match TRBD2. V lost 3 bases to trimming and J lost 7 bases; unmatched junction nucleotides: 6. Germline CDR1 reads WNHNN; CDR2 reads SYGVQD (reference sequence). CDR3 size: 15 residues. The CDR3 coding sequence is TGCGCCAGCAGTGACAGCGGGAGGGGAGGTAATGAGCAGTTCTTC. This translates into CASSDSGRGGNEQFF.

The chain couples TRBV5-6 to TRBJ2-4; D is unresolved. With 4 bases removed from V and 6 bases from J, the gap between germline ends came to 11 bases. The length of the CDR3 is 13 residues. The V gene's germline CDR1 is SGHDT and CDR2 YYEEEE. CDR3 amino acids: CASSRRYPNIQYF. The CDR3 region has the DNA TGTGCCAGCAGCCGCAGGTACCCAAACATTCAGTACTTC.

CDR3 residues: CASSFFPDYGYTF. The CDR3 DNA follows: TGTGCCAGCAGCTTTTTCCCTGACTATGGCTACACCTTC. V gene TRBV7-3 combines with J gene TRBJ1-2; no clear D gene. The length of the CDR3 is 13 residues. V gave up 3 bases and J gave up 3 bases, with 8 bases separating them. The germline gives CDR1 SGHTA, CDR2 FQGTGA.

The chain uses TRBV4-1 and TRBJ2-7, with TRBD2 matching 8 bases. V dropped 4 bases and J dropped 4; count of bases not matched to a gene: 15. This CDR3 has 17 residues. Germline CDR1 and CDR2: MGHRA and YSYEKL. CDR3 residues: CASSPISLGLEAYEQYF. The CDR3 region has the DNA TGCGCCAGCAGCCCCATTTCCTTGGGACTAGAAGCATACGAGCAGTACTTC.

The chain recombines TRBV5-6 with TRBJ1-5; 9 bases are a match to TRBD1. This CDR3 has 14 residues. The J segment lost 7 bases and the V segment lost 6 bases, leaving 8 bases of the junction unmatched. Germline assignment: CDR1 SGHDT and CDR2 YYEEEE. DNA for the CDR3: TGTGCCAGCACTACAGGGGGCAGGGGGCAGCCCCAGCATTTT. Residues: CASTTGGRGQPQHF.

The rearrangement links TRBV5-1 to TRBJ2-3, with D maybe TRBD2 (6 bases). Looked up from germline, CDR1 is SGHRS and CDR2 is YFSETQ. The CDR3 has 16 residues. V gave up 4 bases and J gave up 2 bases, with 17 bases separating them. Here the CDR3 reads CASSHKGGDNTDTQYF. The DNA for the CDR3 is TGCGCCAGCAGCCATAAAGGCGGGGATAACACAGATACGCAGTATTTT.

The chain combines TRBV4-2 with TRBJ2-4; TRBD2 matches at 12 bases. The ends lost 0 bases at V and 1 base at J; junction bases unmatched: 7. Germline CDR1 reads LGHNA; CDR2 reads YNFKEQ. The CDR3 totals 19 residues. The CDR3 DNA reads as TGTGCCAGCAGCCAAGAGCCCCCAACTAGCGGGAGGGCCAAAAACATTCAGTACTTC. Protein product: CASSQEPPTSGRAKNIQYF.

The genes are TRBV27 and TRBJ2-1, with 10 bases fitting TRBD2. After removal of 2 bases from V and 2 bases from J, the junction contained 9 bases not matched to a gene. The CDR3 sequence is 18 residues long. The germline V gene has CDR1 MNHEY and CDR2 SMNVEV (reference sequence). The CDR3 DNA follows: TGTGCCAGCAGTTTAGGGCTAGCGGGAGACCCTACCTACAATGAGCAGTTCTTC. It specifies CASSLGLAGDPTYNEQFF.

This CDR3 reads CASTIDGEGGNTIYF. CDR3 DNA: TGTGCCAGCACCATTGACGGGGAGGGTGGAAACACCATATATTTT. The rearrangement joins TRBV28 to TRBJ1-3; D gene unclear. The V end lost 7 bases, the J end lost 3 bases, and 16 bases lay between the germline ends. The germline V gene encodes CDR1 MDHEN and CDR2 SYDVKM. This CDR3 region has 15 residues.

Details on this clone: The identical CDR3 is also encoded by other nucleotide sequences in the sample. This rearrangement joins TRBV18 to TRBJ1-5; D is uncertain. Germline V gives CDR1 KGHSH, CDR2 LQKENI. V lost 2 bases and J 5 bases, leaving 7 bases between the germline ends. This CDR3 contains 13 residues. As DNA, the CDR3 is TGTGCCAGCTCACCAGGGCGGGATCAGCCCCAGCATTTT. The encoded protein is CASSPGRDQPQHF.

The CDR3 sequence is CASSSDRSNTGELFF. For the CDR3, the DNA is TGTGCCAGCAGTTCCGACAGGTCGAACACCGGGGAGCTGTTTTTT. The gene calls are TRBV28 and TRBJ2-2, with a tentative D call TRBD1 (6 bases). V shed 4 bases and J shed 0 bases, with 9 bases lying between them. Per the germline V gene, CDR1 is MDHEN and CDR2 is SYDVKM. The CDR3 is made up of 15 amino acids.

This chain uses TRBV18 with TRBJ1-3; D is unresolved. The germline gives CDR1 KGHSH, CDR2 LQKENI. This CDR3 is built from 15 residues. V lost 4 bases, J lost 0 bases, and 10 bases lay in between. DNA of the CDR3: TGTGCCAGCTCACAAAACGGTATCTCTGGAAACACCATATATTTT. Translated, it gives CASSQNGISGNTIYF.

This clone was recorded a few times. The chain carries TRBV6-6 and TRBJ2-5; the D is unclear. The germline CDR1 and CDR2 sequences are MNHNY and SVGAGI (reference sequence). The CDR3 has 11 residues. V was trimmed by 4 bases and J by 12 bases, leaving 12 bases between them. DNA of the CDR3: TGTGCCAGCAGTTCGGCGACCACTAAGTACTTC. Amino acid sequence: CASSSATTKYF.

The genes are TRBV27 and TRBJ1-2; D remains unclear. From germline, CDR1 is MNHEY and CDR2 SMNVEV (reference sequence). The V and J ends lost 5 bases and 3 bases respectively, with 13 bases between them. This CDR3 has 14 amino acids. The CDR3 nucleotides are TGTGCCAGCAGTCGCTCAGGAAATTACTATGGCTACACCTTC. Translation: CASSRSGNYYGYTF.

The rearrangement links TRBV11-1 to TRBJ2-7; tentatively, D is TRBD2 (6 bases). There are 14 residues in the CDR3. The germline CDR1 and CDR2 sequences are SGHAT and FQDESV (reference sequence). The V end lost 5 bases, the J end lost 0 bases, and 11 bases lay between the germline ends. This CDR3 is CASSPGLSSYEQYF. CDR3 in DNA: TGTGCCAGCAGCCCGGGACTTAGCTCCTACGAGCAGTACTTC.